The clone carrying this TCR beta chain appeared once. With V trimmed by 6 bases and J by 6 bases, 2 bases remained unmatched. Germline loops: CDR1 KGHSH, CDR2 LQKENI. CDR3 size: 14 residues. The data derive from a study of blood T cell repertoires in COVID-19. TCRdb keeps only in-frame clones here, not all; method: immunoSEQ multiplex PCR. The sample consists of around 200,000 clones, roughly 83% of them appearing once. The receptor comes from a man aged 35-49 years with acute COVID-19. The chain links TRBV18 to TRBJ1-6, with 10 positions matching TRBD1. The specimen sequenced was PBMCs or T cells enriched from blood (not recorded which). The CDR3 DNA follows: TGTGCCAGCTCGCGACAGGGGGCTAATTCACCCCTCCACTTT. Translated, it gives CASSRQGANSPLHF.